The rows below give T cell receptor beta chains drawn from one sample of a study of blood T cell repertoires in COVID-19. Clones were read by immunoSEQ multiplex PCR, and TCRdb kept only the in-frame ones, dropping some. The table lists 35,000 to 50,000 clones, 87% of them singletons, with roughly 14% in the top ten. Sequencing used peripheral blood. The receptors originated from a man aged 55 to 69 with active COVID-19. CDR3s include the opening cysteine and the closing phenylalanine or tryptophan. A D gene is named only where the DNA matches it firmly. The size entry is marked missing in some rows and otherwise reads once, few, many or a size class.

TRBV19	TRBJ2-1	once	TRBD1	TGTGCCAGTAGTCCCCGACAGGGCAATGAGCAGTTCTTC	CASSPRQGNEQFF
TRBV5-1	TRBJ2-1	.	.	TGCGCCAGCAGCCCGTACGAGGTCAATGAGCAGTTCTTC	CASSPYEVNEQFF
TRBV11-2	TRBJ2-7	medium-sized	TRBD1	TGTGCCAGCAGCTTAGATCGTCACAGGGGGATCTACGAGCAGTACTTC	CASSLDRHRGIYEQYF
TRBV7-2	TRBJ1-4	.	.	TGTGCCAGCAGTATAGCAACTAATGAAAAACTGTTTTTT	CASSIATNEKLFF
TRBV28	TRBJ1-2	.	.	TGTGCCAGCAGTTTCGGCGGCAACCATGGCTACACCTTC	CASSFGGNHGYTF
TRBV7-6	TRBJ2-1	.	.	TGTGCCAGCACTCGCTCGGGAGCAGGGAGGCAGTTCTTC	CASTRSGAGRQFF
TRBV7-9	TRBJ2-1	.	TRBD1	TGTGCCGGCAGGGGGATAGGGGATGAGCAGTTCTTC	CAGRGIGDEQFF
TRBV5-1	TRBJ1-4	.	.	TGCGCCAGCAGCTTGGTGGGACAAAGGGGAAAACTGTTTTTT	CASSLVGQRGKLFF
TRBV6-5	TRBJ1-1	.	.	TGTGCCAGCTGCAGGGACACTGAAGCTTTCTTT	CASCRDTEAFF
TRBV5-4	TRBJ1-2	.	TRBD1	TGTGCCAGCAGCTCTGGACAGGGGTTGCGGGGCTACACCTTC	CASSSGQGLRGYTF
TRBV6-2/TRBV6-3	TRBJ2-3	.	.	TGTGCCAGCAGTTCCCCAGGGGTGGGAGGCACAGATACGCAGTATTTT	CASSSPGVGGTDTQYF
TRBV3-1/TRBV3-2	TRBJ1-6	.	.	TGTGCCAGCCGGGGGGTCGATAATTCACCCCTCCACTTT	CASRGVDNSPLHF
TRBV6-5	TRBJ1-3	.	.	TGTGCCAGCAGTACACAGGGACAAACAAAGGACACCATATATTTT	CASSTQGQTKDTIYF
TRBV28	TRBJ1-5	.	TRBD1	TGTGCCAGCAGCCGAGGGACAGGTCGACAGCCCCAGCATTTT	CASSRGTGRQPQHF
TRBV11-2	TRBJ2-3	once	TRBD1	TGTGCCAGCAGCTCGACAGGGACAGATACGCAGTATTTT	CASSSTGTDTQYF
TRBV5-1	TRBJ1-5	.	.	TGCGCCAGCAGCTTGACCGGTTATAGCAATCAGCCCCAGCATTTT	CASSLTGYSNQPQHF
TRBV19	TRBJ2-5	.	.	TGTGCCAGTAGTATCGCCCAGAATAAAGAGACCCAGTACTTC	CASSIAQNKETQYF
TRBV6-2/TRBV6-3	TRBJ2-2	.	TRBD2	TGTGCCAGCAGTTATAGAAAACCGGGACTAGTGCTTTTGGCCGGGGAGCTGTTTTTT	CASSYRKPGLVLLAGELFF
TRBV21-1	TRBJ1-5	.	.	TGTGCCAGCAGCAAGGAGGCCGGCAATCAGCCCCAGCATTTT	CASSKEAGNQPQHF
TRBV2	TRBJ2-5	.	TRBD1	TGTGCCAGCAGTGGAAAAACAGGGGTAGAGACCCAGTACTTC	CASSGKTGVETQYF
TRBV4-1	TRBJ2-1	.	.	TGCGCCAGCAGTCGAGGATCAGACTCCTACAATGAGCAGTTCTTC	CASSRGSDSYNEQFF
TRBV25-1	TRBJ2-5	.	.	TGTGCCAGCAGTGAATATGGGGCTCCGGAGACCCAGTACTTC	CASSEYGAPETQYF
TRBV30	TRBJ1-5	.	TRBD1	TGTGCCTGGGGACGGACAGGGGGACTCAATCAGCCCCAGCATTTT	CAWGRTGGLNQPQHF
TRBV19	TRBJ1-2	.	TRBD1	TGTGCCAGTAATTGGGACAGGACTGACTATGGCTACACCTTC	CASNWDRTDYGYTF
TRBV6-1	TRBJ2-1	.	.	TGTGCCAGCAGTGAGGGACTGGGCCCTCAGCCCTACAATGAGCAGTTCTTC	CASSEGLGPQPYNEQFF
TRBV18	TRBJ2-1	.	TRBD1	TGTGCCAGCTCACCGGGACAGGGGATCAATGAGCAGTTCTTC	CASSPGQGINEQFF
TRBV5-5	TRBJ1-1	.	.	TGTGCCAGCAGTCGGACGGGAACTGAAGCTTTCTTT	CASSRTGTEAFF
TRBV7-3	TRBJ1-3	.	TRBD1	TGTGCCAGCAGCCGGACAGGGGGGGAGAACACCATATATTTT	CASSRTGGENTIYF
TRBV19	TRBJ1-5	.	TRBD1	TGTGCCAGTAGTTCTATAGGCCGGACAGGGTGGCAGCCCCAGCATTTT	CASSSIGRTGWQPQHF
TRBV7-3	TRBJ2-2	.	TRBD2	TGTGCCAGCAGCCTTTACGGCGGGGGGATCGCCGGGGAGCTGTTTTTT	CASSLYGGGIAGELFF
TRBV30	TRBJ2-3	large	.	TGTGCCTGGAACGGCGGAGAAGATACGCAGTATTTT	CAWNGGEDTQYF
TRBV7-2	TRBJ2-1	.	.	TGTGCCAGCAGCCCCTCGGATAGCGGAGCCTACAATGAGCAGTTCTTC	CASSPSDSGAYNEQFF
TRBV6-5	TRBJ2-1	.	TRBD2	TGTGCCAGCAGTAACCGACTAGCGGGAAACAATGAGCAGTTCTTC	CASSNRLAGNNEQFF
TRBV7-8	TRBJ2-5	.	.	TGTGCCAGCAGCTTAGCCCCAGGGTCAATAGTCGGGGAGACCCAGTACTTC	CASSLAPGSIVGETQYF
TRBV5-1	TRBJ2-5	once	TRBD1	TGCGCCAGCAGCTCAACCCAGACAGGGGCTGGAGAGACCCAGTACTTC	CASSSTQTGAGETQYF
TRBV3-1/TRBV3-2	TRBJ1-1	.	TRBD1	TGTGCCAGCAGCCCAATAGACAGGGGGAACACTGAAGCTTTCTTT	CASSPIDRGNTEAFF
TRBV11-2	TRBJ2-5	.	.	TGTGCCAGCAGCTTGCGATTCGTGATGTACTTC	CASSLRFVMYF
TRBV27	TRBJ1-1	.	.	TGTGCCAGCAGTCTCCCGGACAGGAACACTGAAGCTTTCTTT	CASSLPDRNTEAFF
TRBV11-2	TRBJ2-1	.	TRBD2	TGTGCCAGCAGCTTAGGGGGACTAGCGGGGGAGCAGTTCTTC	CASSLGGLAGEQFF
TRBV12-5	TRBJ2-1	.	.	TGTGCTAGTGGGCCCCCTCGGGAGAGCCTATCGTATCCGGATGAGCAGTTCTTC	CASGPPRESLSYPDEQFF
TRBV4-2	TRBJ2-1	.	.	TGTGCCAGCAGCCTCAGACTCAACTCCTACAATGAGCAGTTCTTC	CASSLRLNSYNEQFF
TRBV5-1	TRBJ2-5	once	.	TGCGCCAGCAGCTTGGGTCGGGAGACCCAGTACTTC	CASSLGRETQYF
TRBV5-6	TRBJ2-2	.	.	TGTGCCAGCAGCTTGTGGGGGGTTCACACCGGGGAGCTGTTTTTT	CASSLWGVHTGELFF
TRBV2	TRBJ1-1	once	TRBD1	TGTGCCAGCAGTCAGACAGGGTTGAACACTGAAGCTTTCTTT	CASSQTGLNTEAFF
TRBV13	TRBJ1-4	.	TRBD1	TGTGCCAGCAGCTTAGGACAGGGGGAAAAACTGTTTTTT	CASSLGQGEKLFF
TRBV28	TRBJ2-6	.	.	TGTGCCAGCAGGGGCCCCTTAAGCTCTGGGGCCAACGTCCTGACTTTC	CASRGPLSSGANVLTF
TRBV6-2/TRBV6-3	TRBJ1-1	.	TRBD1	TGTGCCAGCAGTTTCGGACAGGGGAACACTGAAGCTTTCTTT	CASSFGQGNTEAFF
TRBV5-1	TRBJ2-2	.	TRBD2	TGCGCCAGCAGCTGGGCCAGCGGGGGAGGCGGGGAGCTGTTTTTT	CASSWASGGGGELFF
TRBV4-2	TRBJ2-1	.	TRBD2	TGTGCCAGCAGCCCCACGGGCGGGAGCTCCTACAATGAGCAGTTCTTC	CASSPTGGSSYNEQFF
TRBV7-2	TRBJ2-3	.	TRBD2	TGTGCCAGCAGCTTAGTTAGCGGGGCCACAGATACGCAGTATTTT	CASSLVSGATDTQYF
TRBV28	TRBJ1-4	.	.	TGTGCCAGCAGTTCCCAGACAGACCCCAAATGGGAAAAACTGTTTTTT	CASSSQTDPKWEKLFF
TRBV3-1/TRBV3-2	TRBJ1-1	.	.	TGTGCCAGCAGCCAACAGGCAAGGATAATGAACACTGAAGCTTTCTTT	CASSQQARIMNTEAFF
TRBV7-9	TRBJ1-5	medium-sized	.	TGTGCCAGCACCTCTACCAGGGGACACTATAGCAATCAGCCCCAGCATTTT	CASTSTRGHYSNQPQHF
TRBV6-4	TRBJ2-1	.	.	TGTGCCAGCAGTCCCGAGCTAGCGAATGAGCAGTTCTTC	CASSPELANEQFF
TRBV13	TRBJ2-7	.	TRBD2	TGTGCCAGCAGCTTAACGGGGGGGTTTATGAGGGACGAGCAGTACTTC	CASSLTGGFMRDEQYF
TRBV28	TRBJ2-1	.	.	TGTGCCAGCAGAAGGGGACTCCCTAATGAGCAGTTCTTC	CASRRGLPNEQFF
TRBV10-3	TRBJ1-4	.	.	TGTGCCATCAGTGAGATCTCGAATGAAAAACTGTTTTTT	CAISEISNEKLFF
TRBV5-1	TRBJ1-1	.	.	TGCGCCAGCAGCTTGGCCCAGACAAAGAACACTGAAGCTTTCTTT	CASSLAQTKNTEAFF
TRBV19	TRBJ1-1	.	TRBD1	TGTGCCAGTAGTATTTTGGGACAGGTAGACTCTGAAGCTTTCTTT	CASSILGQVDSEAFF